The 31 T cell receptor beta chains given below trace back to one sample, sequenced in a study of human T cells and chemical hapten exposure. TCRdb used MiXCR to reprocess the RACE reads, holding one entry per CDR3 protein. The profile shows tens of thousands of distinct CDR3 sequences, around 10% of them singletons. Time point meaning: patch test 2, 6 weeks after DPC sensitization. Documented treatment: therapeutic diphenylcyclopropenone sensitization with weekly scalp DPC. The specimen comprised whole blood, sampled in connection with sensitization to the hapten diphenylcyclopropenone (DPC). These receptors originate from a woman in her 40s with alopecia areata. Some clones in this sample may be carry-over from other donors' samples.

The table lists this clonotype with many counts. This chain links TRBV29-1 with TRBJ2-1, with a possible D match to TRBD1 (5 bases). Looked up from germline, CDR1 is SQVTM and CDR2 is ANQGSEA. This CDR3 has 11 amino acids. Trimming shortened V by 7 bases and J by 5 bases, and 9 bases separated the two germline ends. The CDR3 here is CSGRQNNEQFF. The CDR3 DNA reads as TGCAGCGGTCGACAGAACAATGAGCAGTTCTTC.

This clonotype was counted many times. The chain combines TRBV19 with TRBJ2-2; D perhaps matches TRBD1 (6 bases). Trimming left V 3 bases short and J 2 bases short, with 16 bases between. The CDR3 totals 17 residues. Germline assignment: CDR1 LNHDA and CDR2 SQIVND (reference sequence). The CDR3 region is CASSMESGAINTGELFF. The DNA of the CDR3 is TGTGCCAGTAGTATGGAGTCAGGGGCAATAAACACCGGGGAGCTGTTTTTT.

This clonotype occurred many times. The CDR3 here is CASSQRPGANTEAFF. In nucleotides, the CDR3 is TGCGCCAGCAGCCAGAGACCCGGGGCGAACACTGAAGCTTTCTTT. The chain links TRBV4-1 to TRBJ1-1; tentatively, D is TRBD1 (5 bases). CDR1 MGHRA and CDR2 YSYEKL come from the germline V gene. The V gene lost 3 bases and the J gene lost 1 base, with 12 bases spanning the gap. The CDR3 runs 15 residues.

Note on this clonotype: A much larger clonotype is one base distant, so this may be a read error. A read error is likely, as this CDR3 ends without the conserved phenylalanine or tryptophan. The rearrangement uses TRBV5-1 and TRBJ1-5, with 9 nucleotides matching TRBD1. This CDR3 contains 15 residues. The germline V gene encodes CDR1 SGHRS and CDR2 YFSETQ. V was clipped by 5 bases and J by 2 bases; unmatched bases: 5. The CDR3, as DNA: TGCGCCAGCAGTCGTACAGGGGGCGGCAATCAGCCCCAGCATTCT. This sequence encodes CASSRTGGGNQPQHS.

The sample holds many counts of this clonotype. V is TRBV3-1 and J is TRBJ2-1; D may be TRBD1 (5 bases). Germline lookup yields CDR1 LGHDT and CDR2 YNNKEL (reference sequence). V dropped 0 bases and J dropped 10 bases, with 10 bases sitting between them. The CDR3 spans 13 residues. The CDR3 DNA sequence: TGTGCCAGCAGCCAAGATAGGGGCACGGAGCAGTTCTTC. Protein sequence: CASSQDRGTEQFF.

The V call is TRBV28, the J call TRBJ2-3; a possible D gene is TRBD1 (5 bases). The CDR3 consists of 15 residues. Germline-derived CDR1 and CDR2 are MDHEN and SYDVKM. The V gene lost 4 bases and the J gene lost 2 bases, with 13 bases spanning the gap. CDR3: CASSSPPGITDTQYF. The DNA of the CDR3 is TGTGCCAGCAGTTCCCCCCCAGGGATCACAGATACGCAGTATTTT.

This clonotype was counted ten times or more. The V gene is TRBV6-5, the J gene TRBJ2-6; D is perhaps TRBD2 (6 bases). The length of the CDR3 is 15 residues. The V end lost 4 bases, the J end lost 0 bases, and 7 bases lay between the germline ends. Germline loops: CDR1 MNHEY, CDR2 SVGAGI. CDR3 in amino acids: CASSFGGSGANVLTF. The CDR3 DNA follows: TGTGCCAGCAGTTTCGGGGGCTCTGGGGCCAACGTCCTGACTTTC.

This clonotype was counted many times. The V and J genes are TRBV6-6 and TRBJ2-7, with TRBD2 identical over 15 bases. The length of the CDR3 is 21 residues. V lost 4 bases, J lost 0 bases, and 16 bases stayed unmatched. CDR1 is MNHNY, CDR2 SVGAGI, per germline (reference sequence). This CDR3 reads CASSSSPGKGTSGGNSYEQYF. CDR3 in DNA: TGTGCCAGCAGTTCTAGCCCAGGGAAGGGGACTAGCGGGGGGAACTCCTACGAGCAGTACTTC.

This clonotype counts as medium-sized. The chain couples TRBV27 to TRBJ2-3, with D uncertain. The CDR3 consists of 16 residues. Germline loops: CDR1 MNHEY, CDR2 SMNVEV (reference sequence). V lost 5 bases and J lost 0, with 15 bases in between. CDR3 in amino acids: CASSNLQALSTDTQYF. CDR3 bases: TGTGCCAGCAGTAACCTTCAGGCCCTTAGCACAGATACGCAGTATTTT.

This rearrangement joins TRBV6-2 or TRBV6-3 to TRBJ1-1; the D is unclear. V dropped 5 bases and J dropped 1 base, with 14 bases sitting between them. CDR3 length: 15 amino acids. Germline V CDR1 and CDR2: MNHEY, SVGEGT. CDR3 in amino acids: CASSLELAQNTEAFF. For the CDR3, the DNA is TGTGCCAGCAGTCTCGAATTGGCTCAGAACACTGAAGCTTTCTTT.

The rearrangement joins TRBV7-2 to TRBJ1-4; perhaps TRBD1 as D (5 bases). Trimming shortened V by 5 bases and J by 10 bases, and 17 bases separated the two germline ends. The germline CDR1 and CDR2 sequences are SGHTA and FQGNSA. The CDR3 runs 14 residues. CDR3 amino acids: CASSGPTDRGKLFF. In DNA, the CDR3 is TGTGCCAGCAGCGGCCCGACAGACCGTGGAAAACTGTTTTTT.

This clonotype was recorded a few times. J is TRBJ1-2 and V is TRBV3-1; D perhaps matches TRBD1 (5 bases). The length of the CDR3 is 16 residues. The germline CDR1 and CDR2 sequences are LGHDT and YNNKEL (reference sequence). Trimming took off 3 bases at V and 5 bases at J, with 19 bases between the two ends. This CDR3 reads CASSQVAGNMRYGYTF. The CDR3 bases are TGTGCCAGCAGCCAGGTTGCAGGGAACATGCGATATGGCTACACCTTC.

This clonotype has at least ten counts. The V and J genes are TRBV11-1 and TRBJ2-1, with 9 bases matching TRBD2. The CDR3 loop spans 15 amino acids. The germline V gene has CDR1 SGHAT and CDR2 FQDESV (reference sequence). V shed 5 bases, J shed 4 bases, and the junction held 6 bases outside the gene matches. The CDR3: CASSPSGILYNEQFF. As DNA, the CDR3 is TGTGCCAGCAGCCCTAGCGGGATCCTTTACAATGAGCAGTTCTTC.

The chain has TRBV12-3 or TRBV12-4 and TRBJ1-1; the match to TRBD1 covers 9 bases. The trim removed 5 bases at V and 4 bases at J, leaving 17 bases unmatched. CDR3 size: 18 residues. In DNA form, the CDR3 reads TGTGCCAGCAGTCGCATACTGGGGACAGGGAGAGGGAGCACTGAAGCTTTCTTT. This sequence encodes CASSRILGTGRGSTEAFF.

The chain is built from TRBV5-6 and TRBJ2-2; D is undetermined. The germline V gene encodes CDR1 SGHDT and CDR2 YYEEEE. V dropped 7 bases and J dropped 2 bases, with 12 bases sitting between them. This CDR3 is built from 14 residues. The CDR3 loop is CASANSPNTGELFF. In DNA form, the CDR3 reads TGTGCCAGCGCCAACTCCCCCAACACCGGGGAGCTGTTTTTT.

This clonotype was counted ten times or more. The chain joins TRBV11-2 to TRBJ2-3; D is uncertain. Germline V CDR1 and CDR2: SGHAT, FQNNGV. The CDR3 has 16 residues. V gave up 4 bases and J gave up 0 bases, with 14 bases separating them. CDR3 in amino acids: CASSSLEDPSTDTQYF. CDR3 sequence (DNA): TGTGCCAGCAGCTCCCTTGAGGACCCTAGCACAGATACGCAGTATTTT.

This clonotype came up many times. The rearrangement links TRBV7-7 to TRBJ2-1, with a tentative D call TRBD1 (6 bases). Germline CDR1 and CDR2: SSHAT and FNYEAQ (reference sequence). Between the trimmed V and J ends, which lost 1 base and 3 bases, there was a span of 10 bases. CDR3 length: 15 residues. The CDR3 sequence is CASSLDGQLYNEQFF. Written as DNA, the CDR3 is TGTGCCAGCAGCTTAGACGGACAGCTCTACAATGAGCAGTTCTTC. Filled out from reference TRBV7-7 and TRBJ2-1, the complete variable domain reads GAGVSQSPRYKVTKRGQDVTLRCDPISSHATLYWYQQALGQGPEFLTYFNYEAQPDKSGLPSDRFSAERPEGSISTLTIQRTEQRDSAMYRCASSLDGQLYNEQFFGPGTRLTVL.

This clonotype was recorded at least ten times. The V gene is TRBV4-3, the J gene TRBJ2-6; 9 positions match TRBD1. Germline lookup yields CDR1 LGHNA and CDR2 YSLEER. V shed 0 bases and J 2 bases; nucleotides not matched to a gene: 14. CDR3 size: 21 residues. CDR3 protein: CASSQEYPPRGTGTGANVLTF. In DNA form, the CDR3 reads TGCGCCAGCAGCCAAGAGTACCCCCCGCGAGGGACAGGGACTGGGGCCAACGTCCTGACTTTC.

This clonotype appeared many times. The CDR3 nucleotides are TGCGCCAGCAGCCAAGATCGACCGGGACAGAGATTTAATTCACCCCTCCACTTT. Protein product: CASSQDRPGQRFNSPLHF. The chain uses TRBV4-1 and TRBJ1-6, with TRBD1 matching 7 bases. Germline V lookup: CDR1 MGHRA, CDR2 YSYEKL. Losses at the gene ends were 0 bases for V and 6 bases for J; bases not matched to a gene: 11. The CDR3 runs 18 residues.

This clonotype was recorded at least ten times. The chain links TRBV7-2 to TRBJ2-1; D possibly corresponds to TRBD2 (7 bases). The CDR3 extends over 14 amino acids. CDR1 and CDR2 from the germline V gene are SGHTA and FQGNSA. Trimming took 8 bases from V and 1 from J, leaving 12 bases between them. CDR3 protein: CASRGAKSYNEQFF. DNA of the CDR3: TGTGCCAGCCGGGGGGCAAAGTCCTACAATGAGCAGTTCTTC.

This clonotype was counted ten times or more. One junction end does not reproduce the germline sequence, and a read error may be involved. This chain links TRBV7-9 with TRBJ1-5, with D maybe TRBD1 (5 bases). Germline lookup yields CDR1 SEHNR and CDR2 FQNEAQ (reference sequence). The CDR3 loop spans 13 amino acids. The CDR3 spells CSSSFSGNQPQHF. DNA for the CDR3: TGTTCCAGCAGCTTCTCAGGGAATCAGCCCCAGCATTTT.

This clonotype was observed many times. This sequence joins TRBV20-1 and TRBJ2-3, with 8 bases identical to TRBD1. Germline CDR1 DFQATT, CDR2 SNEGSKA (reference sequence). The CDR3 extends over 14 amino acids. V shed 5 bases, J shed 4 bases, and the junction held 8 bases outside the gene matches. CDR3 DNA sequence: TGCAGTGCTCCAGACCACAGGGGGGCAGATACGCAGTATTTT. As protein: CSAPDHRGADTQYF.

This clonotype has at least ten counts. V gene TRBV12-3 or TRBV12-4 combines with J gene TRBJ1-1, with 7 bases identical to TRBD1. This CDR3 contains 16 residues. With 6 bases clipped from V and 1 base from J, the junction kept 11 bases outside the gene matches. Here the CDR3 reads CASSPQTGRGNTEAFF. The CDR3 bases are TGTGCCAGCAGCCCTCAGACAGGGCGGGGGAACACTGAAGCTTTCTTT.

This clonotype was detected ten times or more. The chain carries TRBV10-2 and TRBJ1-1; no clear D gene. V lost 6 bases and J 7 bases, leaving 15 bases between the germline ends. Germline values: CDR1 WSHSY, CDR2 SAAADI. CDR3 length equals 13 residues. This CDR3 reads CASSPPGGVEAFF. In DNA, the CDR3 is TGCGCCAGCAGCCCCCCGGGCGGGGTTGAAGCTTTCTTT.

In its sample, this clonotype was seen many times. This rearrangement joins TRBV6-1 to TRBJ2-7; a weak D match, TRBD2 (6 bases). This CDR3 is built from 15 residues. Trimming took 4 bases from V and 2 from J, leaving 15 bases between them. CDR1 and CDR2 (germline): MNHNS, SASEGT. The CDR3 region has the DNA TGTGCCAGCAGTGTCGCCCTCGGCGGGACCTACGAGCAGTACTTC. This encodes CASSVALGGTYEQYF.

This clonotype was counted ten times or more. V is TRBV5-6 and J is TRBJ1-3, with D unclear. This CDR3 region has 13 residues. Trimming stripped 6 bases from V and 3 bases from J, with 10 bases between. Germline assignment: CDR1 SGHDT and CDR2 YYEEEE. The DNA of the CDR3 is TGTGCCAGCACCCTTTCCAATGGAAACACCATATATTTT. This translates into CASTLSNGNTIYF.

Ten or more counts support this clonotype. The chain carries TRBV20-1 and TRBJ2-1, with no clear D. The V and J ends lost 6 bases and 7 bases respectively, with 19 bases between them. Germline V gives CDR1 DFQATT, CDR2 SNEGSKA (reference sequence). This CDR3 is 14 amino acids long. In nucleotides, the CDR3 is TGCAGTGCCGTAGCCCGGACCAACTCAAATGAGCAGTTCTTC. Amino acid sequence: CSAVARTNSNEQFF.

V usage is TRBV20-1 and J usage is TRBJ1-1; the D is unclear. Germline V gene data show CDR1 as DFQATT and CDR2 as SNEGSKA (reference sequence). Trimming pared 0 bases from V and 0 bases from J, leaving 8 bases between. The CDR3 extends over 14 amino acids. CDR3 sequence: CSARENSMNTEAFF. CDR3 DNA: TGCAGTGCTAGAGAAAACAGCATGAACACTGAAGCTTTCTTT.

This clonotype was seen repeatedly, ten times or more. The chain joins TRBV5-1 to TRBJ1-5, with D maybe TRBD1 (6 bases). This CDR3 spans 15 amino acids. V gave up 2 bases and J gave up 4 bases, with 13 bases separating them. Germline CDR1 SGHRS, CDR2 YFSETQ. The CDR3 region is CASSLGQNQNQPQHF. In nucleotides, the CDR3 is TGCGCCAGCAGCTTAGGACAGAACCAGAATCAGCCCCAGCATTTT.

This clonotype was recorded many times. The chain links TRBV7-9 to TRBJ2-7, with D maybe TRBD2 (5 bases). Germline CDR1 reads SEHNR; CDR2 reads FQNEAQ (reference sequence). V was pared by 4 bases and J by 5 bases, with 15 bases between. CDR3 size: 14 residues. CDR3 nucleotides: TGTGCCAGCAGCTCCGCAGTCGGGATCCACGAGCAGTACTTC. Translating it yields CASSSAVGIHEQYF.

The rearrangement uses TRBV7-9 and TRBJ1-4, with D perhaps matching TRBD1 (6 bases). This CDR3 region has 14 residues. CDR1 and CDR2 (germline): SEHNR, FQNEAQ (reference sequence). V shed 5 bases and J shed 5 bases, with 12 bases lying between them. The CDR3 bases are TGTGCCAGCAGCGCGGGGCAGGGGAATGAAAAACTGTTTTTT. Residues: CASSAGQGNEKLFF.